This entry is about one T cell receptor (beta chain). Method: immunoSEQ multiplex PCR; TCRdb's copy keeps in-frame clones and lacks some. The table includes 2.3 million or so clones, 85% to 95% detected once. The source of the sample is a study of shared clonotypes between healthy human individuals. Study details: CD4 naive cells filled three plates per donor, CD4 memory three, CD8 naive two and CD8 memory one.

Germline V CDR1 and CDR2: MNHEY, SVGAGI. V lost 0 bases, J lost 6 bases, and 8 bases lay in between. This CDR3 is 13 amino acids long. The sample taken for sequencing was naive CD4+ T cells from PBMCs. Documented subset: CD45RA+ positively selected. The genes are TRBV6-5 and TRBJ1-2, with D unresolved. This TCR derives from a young man in good health. Some clones in this sample may be carry-over from other donors' samples. DNA for the CDR3: TGTGCCAGCAGTTACTCGTATTTGGATGGCTACACCTTC. Residues: CASSYSYLDGYTF.